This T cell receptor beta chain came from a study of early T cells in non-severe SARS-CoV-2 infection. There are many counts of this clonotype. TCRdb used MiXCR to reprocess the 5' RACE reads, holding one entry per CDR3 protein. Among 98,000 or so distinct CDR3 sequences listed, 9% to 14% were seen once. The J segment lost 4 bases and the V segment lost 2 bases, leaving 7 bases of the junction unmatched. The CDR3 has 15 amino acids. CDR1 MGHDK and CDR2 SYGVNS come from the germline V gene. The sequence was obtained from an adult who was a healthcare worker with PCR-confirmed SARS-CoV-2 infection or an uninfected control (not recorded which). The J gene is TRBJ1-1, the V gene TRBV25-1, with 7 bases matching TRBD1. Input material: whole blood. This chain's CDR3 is CASSEMTGSGTEAFF. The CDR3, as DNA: TGTGCCAGCAGTGAAATGACAGGGTCCGGCACTGAAGCTTTCTTT.